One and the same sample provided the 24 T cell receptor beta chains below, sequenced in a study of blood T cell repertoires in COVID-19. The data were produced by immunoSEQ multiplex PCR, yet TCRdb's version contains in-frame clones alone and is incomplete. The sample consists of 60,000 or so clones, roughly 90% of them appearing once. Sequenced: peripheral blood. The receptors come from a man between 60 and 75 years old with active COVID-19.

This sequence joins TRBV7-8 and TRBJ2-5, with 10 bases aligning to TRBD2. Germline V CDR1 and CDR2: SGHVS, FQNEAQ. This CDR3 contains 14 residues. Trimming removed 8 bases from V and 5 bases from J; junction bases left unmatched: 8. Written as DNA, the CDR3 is TGTGCCAGCGGACCTAGCGGGGGCCGTGAGACCCAGTACTTC. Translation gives CASGPSGGRETQYF.

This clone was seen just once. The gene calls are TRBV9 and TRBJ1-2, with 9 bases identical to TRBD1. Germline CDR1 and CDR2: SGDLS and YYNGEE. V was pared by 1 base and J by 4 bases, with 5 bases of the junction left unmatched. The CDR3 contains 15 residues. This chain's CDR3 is CASSVTSGQGYGYTF. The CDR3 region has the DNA TGTGCCAGCAGCGTAACCTCGGGACAGGGCTATGGCTACACCTTC.

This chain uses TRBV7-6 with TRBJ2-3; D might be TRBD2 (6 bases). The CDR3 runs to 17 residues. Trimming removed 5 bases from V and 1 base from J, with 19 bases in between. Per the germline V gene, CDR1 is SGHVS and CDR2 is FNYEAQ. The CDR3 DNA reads TGTGCCAGCAGCCCGGGACTCCTCCCGAGTGGCACAGATACGCAGTATTTT. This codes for CASSPGLLPSGTDTQYF.

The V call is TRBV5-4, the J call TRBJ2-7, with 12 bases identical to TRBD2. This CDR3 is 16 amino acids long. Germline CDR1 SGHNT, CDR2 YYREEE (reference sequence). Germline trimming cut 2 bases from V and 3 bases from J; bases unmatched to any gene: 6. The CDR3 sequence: CASSLQTSGSGYEQYF. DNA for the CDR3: TGTGCCAGCAGCTTACAGACTAGCGGGAGTGGCTACGAGCAGTACTTC.

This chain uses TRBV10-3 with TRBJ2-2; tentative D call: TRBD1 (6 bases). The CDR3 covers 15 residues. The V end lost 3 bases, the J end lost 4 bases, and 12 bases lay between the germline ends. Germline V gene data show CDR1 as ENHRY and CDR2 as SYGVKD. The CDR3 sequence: CAISDKQGGTGELFF. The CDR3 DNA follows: TGTGCCATCAGTGATAAACAGGGCGGCACCGGGGAGCTGTTTTTT.

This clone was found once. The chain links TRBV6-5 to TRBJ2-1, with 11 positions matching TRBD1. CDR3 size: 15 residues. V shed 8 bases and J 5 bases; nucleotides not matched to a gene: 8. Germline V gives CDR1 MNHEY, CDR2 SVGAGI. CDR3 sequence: CASGSGTGGNNEQFF. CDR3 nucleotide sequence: TGTGCCAGCGGATCCGGGACAGGGGGAAACAATGAGCAGTTCTTC.

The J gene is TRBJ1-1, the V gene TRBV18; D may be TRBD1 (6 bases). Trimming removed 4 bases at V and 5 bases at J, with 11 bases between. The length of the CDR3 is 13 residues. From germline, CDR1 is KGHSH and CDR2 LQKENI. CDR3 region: CASSQQGNTEAFF. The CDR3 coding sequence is TGTGCCAGCTCACAACAGGGTAATACTGAAGCTTTCTTT. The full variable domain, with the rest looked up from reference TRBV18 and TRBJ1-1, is NAGVMQNPRHLVRRRGQEARLRCSPMKGHSHVYWYRQLPEEGLKFMVYLQKENIIDESGMPKERFSAEFPKEGPSILRIQQVVRGDSAAYFCASSQQGNTEAFFGQGTRLTVV.

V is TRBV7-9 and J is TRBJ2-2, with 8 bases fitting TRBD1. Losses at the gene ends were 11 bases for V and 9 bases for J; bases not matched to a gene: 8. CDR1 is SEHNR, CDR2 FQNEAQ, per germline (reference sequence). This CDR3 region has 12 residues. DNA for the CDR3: TGTGCCGGAGGACAGGGTGATCGGGAGCTGTTTTTT. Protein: CAGGQGDRELFF.

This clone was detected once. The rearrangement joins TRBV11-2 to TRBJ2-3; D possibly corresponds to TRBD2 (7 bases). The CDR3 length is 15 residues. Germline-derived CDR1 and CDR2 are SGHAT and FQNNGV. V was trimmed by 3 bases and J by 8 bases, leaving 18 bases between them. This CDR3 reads CASSLAGARRLTQYF. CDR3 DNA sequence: TGTGCCAGCAGCTTGGCGGGGGCGAGGAGGCTTACGCAGTATTTT.

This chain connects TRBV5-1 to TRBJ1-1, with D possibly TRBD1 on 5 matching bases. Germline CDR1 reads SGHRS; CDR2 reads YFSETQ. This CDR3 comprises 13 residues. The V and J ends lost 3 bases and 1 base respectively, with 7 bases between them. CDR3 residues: CASSSTGNTEAFF. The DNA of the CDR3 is TGCGCCAGCAGCTCCACAGGGAACACTGAAGCTTTCTTT.

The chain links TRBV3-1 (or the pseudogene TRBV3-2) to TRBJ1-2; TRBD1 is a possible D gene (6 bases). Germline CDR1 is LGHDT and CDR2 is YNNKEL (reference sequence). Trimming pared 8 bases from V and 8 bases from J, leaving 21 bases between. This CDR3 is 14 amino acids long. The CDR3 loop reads CASSSVGGQGGYTF. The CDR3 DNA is TGTGCCAGCTCCTCCGTCGGGGGGCAAGGGGGCTACACCTTC.

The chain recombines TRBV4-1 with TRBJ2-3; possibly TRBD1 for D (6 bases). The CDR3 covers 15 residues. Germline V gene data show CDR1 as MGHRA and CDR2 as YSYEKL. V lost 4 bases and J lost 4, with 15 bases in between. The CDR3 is CASSLRTAKADTQYF. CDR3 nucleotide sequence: TGCGCCAGCAGCCTCCGGACAGCGAAGGCAGATACGCAGTATTTT.

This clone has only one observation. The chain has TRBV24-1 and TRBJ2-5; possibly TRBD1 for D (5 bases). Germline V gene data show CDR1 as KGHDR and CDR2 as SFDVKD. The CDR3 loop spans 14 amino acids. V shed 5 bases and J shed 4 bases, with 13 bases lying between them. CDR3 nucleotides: TGTGCCACCAGTGTTGCAGGGCTGGGAGAGACCCAGTACTTC. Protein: CATSVAGLGETQYF.

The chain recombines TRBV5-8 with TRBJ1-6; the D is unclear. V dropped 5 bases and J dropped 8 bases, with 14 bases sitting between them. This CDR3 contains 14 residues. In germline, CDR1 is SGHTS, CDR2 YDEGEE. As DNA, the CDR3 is TGTGCCAGCAGGCTGGAGGTCTCGCATTCACCCCTCCACTTT. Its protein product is CASRLEVSHSPLHF.

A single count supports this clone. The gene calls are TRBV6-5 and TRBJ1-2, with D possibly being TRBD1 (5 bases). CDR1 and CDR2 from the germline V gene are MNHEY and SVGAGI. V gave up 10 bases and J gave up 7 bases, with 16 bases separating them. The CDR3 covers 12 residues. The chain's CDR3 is CATLDSVSGYTF. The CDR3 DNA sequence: TGTGCCACACTCGACAGCGTGAGTGGCTACACCTTC.

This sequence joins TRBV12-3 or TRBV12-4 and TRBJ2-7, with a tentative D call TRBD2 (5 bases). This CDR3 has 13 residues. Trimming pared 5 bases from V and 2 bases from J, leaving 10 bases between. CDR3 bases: TGTGCCAGCAGTCCGGGGATTACCTACGAGCAGTACTTC. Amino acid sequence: CASSPGITYEQYF.

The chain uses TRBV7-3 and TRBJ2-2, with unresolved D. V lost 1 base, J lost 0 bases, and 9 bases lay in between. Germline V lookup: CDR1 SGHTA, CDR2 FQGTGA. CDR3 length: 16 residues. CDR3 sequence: CASSLIATTNTGELFF. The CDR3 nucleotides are TGTGCCAGCAGCTTAATTGCCACTACGAACACCGGGGAGCTGTTTTTT.

CDR3 DNA sequence: TGTGCCAGCAGTTACGATAGCTCCTACGAGCAGTACTTC. The encoded protein is CASSYDSSYEQYF. The rearrangement joins TRBV6-2 or TRBV6-3 to TRBJ2-7, with D uncertain. The germline CDR1 and CDR2 sequences are MNHEY and SVGEGT. Trimming removed 2 bases from V and 0 bases from J, with 5 bases in between. The CDR3 consists of 13 residues.

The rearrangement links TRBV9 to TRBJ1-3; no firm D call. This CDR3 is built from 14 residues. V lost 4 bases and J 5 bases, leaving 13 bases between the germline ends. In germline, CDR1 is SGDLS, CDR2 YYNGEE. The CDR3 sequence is CASSFSEGRNTIYF. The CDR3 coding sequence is TGTGCCAGCAGCTTTAGTGAGGGCCGAAACACCATATATTTT.

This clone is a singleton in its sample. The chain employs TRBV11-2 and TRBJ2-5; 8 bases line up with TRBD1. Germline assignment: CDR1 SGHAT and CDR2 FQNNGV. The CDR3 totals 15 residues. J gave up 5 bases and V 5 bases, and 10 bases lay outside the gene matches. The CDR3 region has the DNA TGTGCCAGCAGCACCGGACAGGGATTGGGGGAGACCCAGTACTTC. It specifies CASSTGQGLGETQYF.

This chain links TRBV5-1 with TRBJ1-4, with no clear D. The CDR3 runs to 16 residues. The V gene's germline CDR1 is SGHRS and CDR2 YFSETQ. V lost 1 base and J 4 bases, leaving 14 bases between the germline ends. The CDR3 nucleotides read TGCGCCAGCAGCTTGACGACCGGGAGAAGTAATGAAAAACTGTTTTTT. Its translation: CASSLTTGRSNEKLFF.

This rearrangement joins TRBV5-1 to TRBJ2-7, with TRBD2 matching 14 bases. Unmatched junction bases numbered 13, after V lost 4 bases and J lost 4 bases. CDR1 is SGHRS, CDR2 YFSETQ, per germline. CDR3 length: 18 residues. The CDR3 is CASSTFGTSGRKSYEQYF. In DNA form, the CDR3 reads TGCGCCAGCAGCACGTTCGGGACTAGCGGGAGAAAATCTTACGAGCAGTACTTC.

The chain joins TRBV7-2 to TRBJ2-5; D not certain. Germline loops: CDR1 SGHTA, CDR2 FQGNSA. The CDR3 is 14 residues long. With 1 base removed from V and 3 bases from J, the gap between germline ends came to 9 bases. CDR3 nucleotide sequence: TGTGCCAGCAGCTTAGTCGCAGTTGAAGAGACCCAGTACTTC. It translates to CASSLVAVEETQYF. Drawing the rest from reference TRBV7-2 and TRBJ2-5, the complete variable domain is GAGVSQSPSNKVTEKGKDVELRCDPISGHTALYWYRQSLGQGLEFLIYFQGNSAPDKSGLPSDRFSAERTGGSVSTLTIQRTQQEDSAVYLCASSLVAVEETQYFGPGTRLLVL.

The CDR3 protein is CASSLSTTKPSSGANVLTF. The CDR3 bases are TGTGCCAGCAGCTTATCAACGACAAAACCAAGCTCTGGGGCCAACGTCCTGACTTTC. The chain is built from TRBV7-9 and TRBJ2-6, with D uncertain. CDR1 SEHNR and CDR2 FQNEAQ come from the germline V gene (reference sequence). CDR3 length equals 19 residues. V was shortened by 2 bases and J by 0 bases, with 17 bases between the two germline ends.